This T cell receptor (beta chain) was captured by sequencing in a study of T cell changes during pregnancy in multiple sclerosis. Germline V lookup: CDR1 SQVTM, CDR2 ANQGSEA. V gave up 5 bases and J gave up 1 base; unmatched junction bases: 2. CDR3 length: 15 amino acids. This clone was observed a single time. Method: immunoSEQ multiplex PCR; TCRdb's copy keeps in-frame clones and lacks some. In the table there are about 35,000 clones, about 90% of which are singletons. The chain combines TRBV29-1 with TRBJ2-7; 16 positions match TRBD2. The receptor comes from a female donor in good health, enrolled as a control in a pregnancy study. This sample comprised CD4+ T cells from peripheral blood mononuclear cells, obtained in the third trimester of pregnancy. The CDR3 sequence: CSVPGLAGGSYEQYF. CDR3 DNA sequence: TGCAGCGTTCCGGGACTAGCGGGGGGGTCCTACGAGCAGTACTTC.